These 3 T cell receptor beta chains originate from one sample sequenced in a study of blood T cell repertoires in COVID-19. Clones were sequenced by immunoSEQ multiplex PCR, and TCRdb holds only the in-frame ones, with some missing. The table shows 310,000 or so clones, with roughly 87% occurring only once. The sample taken for sequencing was peripheral blood. The receptors were gathered from a man between 25 and 39 years old with COVID-19, enrolled during active disease.

This chain links TRBV7-9 with TRBJ1-1, with 9 bases aligning to TRBD1. J gave up 3 bases and V 4 bases, and 3 bases lay outside the gene matches. The CDR3 totals 14 residues. Germline V CDR1 and CDR2: SEHNR, FQNEAQ (reference sequence). CDR3 sequence reads: CASSWTGAYTEAFF. In nucleotides, the CDR3 is TGTGCCAGCAGCTGGACAGGGGCTTACACTGAAGCTTTCTTT.

This sequence joins TRBV18 and TRBJ2-1; 10 bases align to TRBD2. Germline loops: CDR1 KGHSH, CDR2 LQKENI. The CDR3 is 16 residues long. V lost 6 bases, J lost 10 bases, and 15 bases stayed unmatched. For the CDR3, the DNA is TGTGCCAGCTCGCCTGAGACTAGCGGGCCCAACCCAGAGCAGTTCTTC. It codes for CASSPETSGPNPEQFF.

The chain couples TRBV9 to TRBJ2-7; D unresolved. There are 14 residues in the CDR3. From germline, CDR1 is SGDLS and CDR2 YYNGEE. V was clipped by 0 bases and J by 4 bases, with 11 bases between them. The CDR3 nucleotides are TGTGCCAGCAGCGTAGGGGCAGGTGAATACGAGCAGTACTTC. It codes for CASSVGAGEYEQYF.